What follows are 9 T cell receptor beta chains derived from one specimen sequenced in a study of cytomegalovirus exposure and HLA in healthy donors. PCR amplification relied on 60 Vbeta primers (plus 13 Jbeta primers). This table comes from immunoSEQ multiplex PCR, and its TCRdb copy is limited to in-frame clones, with some not included. The sample has around 120,000 clones; about three quarters are singletons. Specimen: PBMCs. These receptor sequences come from a woman aged 40 to 55 in good health and CMV-seronegative.

V gene TRBV6-6 combines with J gene TRBJ2-1; TRBD2 matches at 10 bases. Unmatched junction bases numbered 3, after V lost 1 base and J lost 3 bases. CDR1 is MNHNY and CDR2 is SVGAGI in the germline V gene (reference sequence). This CDR3 is 16 amino acids long. The CDR3 DNA follows: TGTGCCAGCAGTTACTTCGAGCGGGAGGGCTACAATGAGCAGTTCTTC. Its translation: CASSYFEREGYNEQFF.

The rearrangement links TRBV5-1 to TRBJ2-5; D is perhaps TRBD2 (6 bases). The V end lost 0 bases, the J end lost 4 bases, and 7 bases lay between the germline ends. The CDR3 contains 13 residues. CDR1 SGHRS and CDR2 YFSETQ come from the germline V gene. This chain's CDR3 is CASSLAGGETQYF. As DNA, the CDR3 is TGCGCCAGCAGCTTGGCCGGGGGAGAGACCCAGTACTTC.

The chain has TRBV7-6 and TRBJ2-7; TRBD2 aligns across 7 bases. CDR3 size: 14 residues. CDR1 is SGHVS, CDR2 FNYEAQ, per germline. V was pared by 1 base and J by 5 bases, with 5 bases of the junction left unmatched. The CDR3 DNA reads TGTGCCAGCAGCTTAGAGGGAGGGTTCAACGAGCAGTACTTC. Amino acid sequence: CASSLEGGFNEQYF.

This clone was observed a few times. The rearrangement uses TRBV28 and TRBJ2-3, with 7 bases aligning to TRBD2. The V gene's germline CDR1 is MDHEN and CDR2 SYDVKM. The V gene end was trimmed by 4 bases and the J gene end by 7 bases; junction bases not matched to a gene: 5. The CDR3 extends over 13 amino acids. The CDR3 sequence is CASSSVTSYTQYF. The CDR3 coding sequence is TGTGCCAGCAGTTCCGTGACTAGCTATACGCAGTATTTT.

The V and J genes are TRBV6-6 and TRBJ2-7; D possibly corresponds to TRBD1 (6 bases). Germline CDR1 is MNHNY and CDR2 is SVGAGI (reference sequence). V lost 2 bases and J lost 6, with 14 bases in between. This CDR3 spans 14 amino acids. CDR3 sequence: CASSYGGRGGEQYF. CDR3 bases: TGTGCCAGCAGTTACGGGGGCAGGGGCGGCGAGCAGTACTTC.

The chain has TRBV9 and TRBJ2-3, with 8 bases matching TRBD2. The germline V gene has CDR1 SGDLS and CDR2 YYNGEE. Germline trimming cut 3 bases from V and 10 bases from J; bases unmatched to any gene: 13. This CDR3 spans 15 amino acids. The CDR3 loop reads CASSEGPGLVGSQYF. CDR3 in DNA: TGTGCCAGCAGCGAAGGACCGGGACTAGTTGGATCGCAGTATTTT.

This chain uses TRBV28 with TRBJ1-1; TRBD1 agrees at 7 bases. The germline V gene has CDR1 MDHEN and CDR2 SYDVKM. This CDR3 contains 14 residues. The trim removed 2 bases at V and 3 bases at J, leaving 3 bases unmatched. CDR3: CASSLPDRYTEAFF. CDR3 nucleotides: TGTGCCAGCAGTTTACCGGACAGGTACACTGAAGCTTTCTTT. The entire variable domain, with the rest obtained from reference TRBV28 and TRBJ1-1, is as follows: DVKVTQSSRYLVKRTGEKVFLECVQDMDHENMFWYRQDPGLGLRLIYFSYDVKMKEKGDIPEGYSVSREKKERFSLILESASTNQTSMYLCASSLPDRYTEAFFGQGTRLTVV.

Only a few counts were recorded for this clone. The chain joins TRBV2 to TRBJ2-7; 8 bases are a match to TRBD2. There are 14 residues in the CDR3. V trimming: 7 bases; J trimming: 6 bases; junction bases outside the gene matches: 11. Per germline, CDR1 SNHLY and CDR2 FYNNEI. CDR3 nucleotides: TGTGCCAGCAAGGGGGTTAGCGGGATGGGCGAGCAGTACTTC. As protein: CASKGVSGMGEQYF.

This chain joins TRBV5-5 and TRBJ2-1, with TRBD1 identical over 7 bases. Germline values: CDR1 SGHKS, CDR2 YYEKEE (reference sequence). The V and J ends lost 4 bases and 5 bases, in that order; junction bases with no gene match: 18. The CDR3 consists of 18 residues. The DNA for the CDR3 is TGTGCCAGCAGCCGCAACCTCGACAGGGTTGCTAAAAACAATGAGCAGTTCTTC. Protein sequence: CASSRNLDRVAKNNEQFF.